What follows is one TCR beta chain and its context. Trimming stripped 4 bases from V and 4 bases from J, with 14 bases between. The CDR3 has 14 amino acids. CDR1 is LGHDT and CDR2 is YNNKEL in the germline V gene (reference sequence). This sample stems from a study of control samples from healthy donors and cancer patients. Some clones are missing from TCRdb's copy, which holds only in-frame ones; the method was immunoSEQ multiplex PCR. There are approximately 46,000 clones in the sample; just over 90% occur only once, and roughly 0.8% lies in the top ten. Sequences were obtained from PBMCs. The gene calls are TRBV3-1 (or the pseudogene TRBV3-2) and TRBJ2-7, with D uncertain. This receptor was taken from a man younger than 40 with colorectal cancer. The CDR3 DNA follows: TGTGCCAGCAGCCTAGGACCTATGGAGTACGAGCAGTACTTC. It is translated as CASSLGPMEYEQYF.